This TCR beta chain was retrieved from a study of CD8 T cells in Susac syndrome. The authors reverse transcribed 0.5 to 1 ug RNA with random hexamers. MiXCR was run by TCRdb on the immunoSEQ multiplex PCR reads, yielding one entry per CDR3 protein. This repertoire shows more than 250,000 distinct CDR3 sequences, about 90% found once; its top ten account for 0.065%. Trimming shortened V by 1 base and J by 4 bases, and 7 bases separated the two germline ends. The CDR3 loop spans 13 amino acids. The TCR was taken from a human donor with multiple sclerosis. The sample comprised CD4+ T cells from PBMCs. The chain is built from TRBV12-3 or TRBV12-4 and TRBJ1-1; the D is unclear. CDR3 in DNA: TGTGCCAGCAGTTTAGGGCGGGTCACTGAAGCTTTCTTT. Protein sequence: CASSLGRVTEAFF.